This entry lists 2 T cell receptor beta chains sequenced from one sample in a study of T cells in localized non-small cell lung cancer. Some clones are missing from TCRdb's copy, which holds only in-frame ones; the method was immunoSEQ multiplex PCR. This repertoire shows some 40,000 clones, 85% to 95% found once; its top ten account for approximately 6.9%. This specimen was peripheral blood, taken before any cancer treatment. The receptor source for this set is an older female donor with stage I lung adenocarcinoma.

V usage is TRBV5-1 and J usage is TRBJ1-3; weak D call: TRBD1 (5 bases). The V gene's germline CDR1 is SGHRS and CDR2 YFSETQ. The CDR3 loop spans 14 amino acids. V was clipped by 6 bases and J by 0 bases, with 10 bases between them. The CDR3 reads CASTPQGSGNTIYF. The CDR3 nucleotides are TGCGCCAGCACCCCCCAGGGCTCTGGAAACACCATATATTTT.

The chain carries TRBV12-5 and TRBJ2-3; no clear D. CDR3 size: 14 residues. V was shortened by 5 bases and J by 0 bases, with 9 bases between the two germline ends. Looked up from germline, CDR1 is LGHNT and CDR2 is FRNRAP. The CDR3 here is CASGPGFSTDTQYF. CDR3 DNA sequence: TGTGCTAGTGGTCCCGGGTTTAGCACAGATACGCAGTATTTT.